The rows below give T cell receptor beta chains drawn from one sample of a study of blood T cell repertoires in COVID-19. Here immunoSEQ multiplex PCR was the method, and the copy in TCRdb shows in-frame clones only, minus some. The table lists about 200,000 clones, 89% of them singletons, with 6.5% to 8.5% in the top ten. The sample comprised peripheral blood. The receptors come from a man aged 40-49 years with acute or convalescent COVID-19. Both conserved end residues are part of each CDR3. Each record gives: clone size, J gene, V gene, D gene, CDR3 protein, CDR3 DNA. D genes are given only for firm matches. Expanded clones get a size class; other rows say once, few or many, or leave the size out.

abundance: NA; j_gene: TRBJ1-1; v_gene: TRBV15; d_gene: NA; CDR3aa: CATSRDRQAAEAFF; CDR3nt: TGTGCCACCAGCAGAGATAGACAGGCCGCTGAAGCTTTCTTT
abundance: NA; j_gene: TRBJ1-6; v_gene: TRBV28; d_gene: NA; CDR3aa: CASSLTLHSTVDNSPLHF; CDR3nt: TGTGCCAGCAGTTTAACCCTCCATTCTACCGTGGATAATTCACCCCTCCACTTT
abundance: NA; j_gene: TRBJ2-7; v_gene: TRBV28; d_gene: TRBD1; CDR3aa: CASSLVGQGYEQYF; CDR3nt: TGTGCCAGCAGTTTGGTCGGACAGGGCTACGAGCAGTACTTC
abundance: NA; j_gene: TRBJ2-3; v_gene: TRBV7-2; d_gene: TRBD2; CDR3aa: CASSSLTSGEDTQYF; CDR3nt: TGTGCCAGCAGCTCACTGACCAGCGGGGAAGATACGCAGTATTTT
abundance: NA; j_gene: TRBJ1-1; v_gene: TRBV5-1; d_gene: TRBD1; CDR3aa: CASSWGGTGNTEAFF; CDR3nt: TGCGCCAGCAGCTGGGGCGGGACAGGGAACACTGAAGCTTTCTTT
abundance: NA; j_gene: TRBJ1-1; v_gene: TRBV11-2; d_gene: NA; CDR3aa: CASSFRPTANTEAFF; CDR3nt: TGTGCCAGCAGTTTCCGTCCGACAGCGAACACTGAAGCTTTCTTT
abundance: NA; j_gene: TRBJ2-2; v_gene: TRBV5-1; d_gene: TRBD2; CDR3aa: CASSSGTSGRRTGELFF; CDR3nt: TGCGCCAGCAGCTCCGGGACTAGCGGAAGAAGGACCGGGGAGCTGTTTTTT
abundance: NA; j_gene: TRBJ2-5; v_gene: TRBV4-3; d_gene: NA; CDR3aa: CASSQDPGGLTGGTQYF; CDR3nt: TGCGCCAGCAGCCAAGATCCGGGGGGACTAACAGGGGGGACCCAGTACTTC
abundance: few; j_gene: TRBJ2-7; v_gene: TRBV3-1/TRBV3-2; d_gene: TRBD1; CDR3aa: CASRRRGTGFDEQYF; CDR3nt: TGTGCCAGCAGACGAAGGGGGACAGGGTTCGACGAGCAGTACTTC
abundance: once; j_gene: TRBJ1-2; v_gene: TRBV18; d_gene: TRBD1; CDR3aa: CASSPIRGPDYGYTF; CDR3nt: TGTGCCAGCTCACCTATAAGGGGGCCCGACTATGGCTACACCTTC
abundance: NA; j_gene: TRBJ2-7; v_gene: TRBV13; d_gene: TRBD1; CDR3aa: CASTRGQETQQYF; CDR3nt: TGTGCCAGCACACGGGGACAGGAAACCCAGCAGTACTTC
abundance: NA; j_gene: TRBJ2-7; v_gene: TRBV9; d_gene: NA; CDR3aa: CASSAADSGSYEQYF; CDR3nt: TGTGCCAGCAGCGCGGCAGACTCCGGATCCTACGAGCAGTACTTC
abundance: NA; j_gene: TRBJ1-2; v_gene: TRBV6-2/TRBV6-3; d_gene: NA; CDR3aa: CASSYVERTLGGYTF; CDR3nt: TGTGCCAGCAGTTACGTCGAACGGACTCTCGGGGGCTACACCTTC
abundance: NA; j_gene: TRBJ2-7; v_gene: TRBV28; d_gene: TRBD2; CDR3aa: CASSTSTSGLPYEQYF; CDR3nt: TGTGCCAGCAGTACATCAACTAGCGGGCTTCCCTACGAGCAGTACTTC
abundance: NA; j_gene: TRBJ1-4; v_gene: TRBV6-5; d_gene: NA; CDR3aa: CASRPHGGDEKLFF; CDR3nt: TGTGCCAGCAGGCCACATGGAGGTGATGAAAAACTGTTTTTT
abundance: NA; j_gene: TRBJ1-2; v_gene: TRBV28; d_gene: TRBD1; CDR3aa: CASSQRTGGYTF; CDR3nt: TGTGCCAGCAGTCAAAGGACAGGGGGCTACACCTTC
abundance: NA; j_gene: TRBJ1-3; v_gene: TRBV7-8; d_gene: NA; CDR3aa: CASSLATTYSSGNTIYF; CDR3nt: TGTGCCAGCAGCTTAGCTACGACTTACTCCTCTGGAAACACCATATATTTT
abundance: NA; j_gene: TRBJ2-4; v_gene: TRBV4-2; d_gene: TRBD2; CDR3aa: CASSQGTSGGQYIQYF; CDR3nt: TGTGCCAGCAGCCAAGGGACTAGCGGGGGGCAATACATTCAGTACTTC
abundance: NA; j_gene: TRBJ1-2; v_gene: TRBV19; d_gene: NA; CDR3aa: CASRWGSGYTF; CDR3nt: TGTGCCAGTAGGTGGGGCTCTGGCTACACCTTC
abundance: NA; j_gene: TRBJ2-1; v_gene: TRBV6-5; d_gene: TRBD1; CDR3aa: CASSYSGTGNEQFF; CDR3nt: TGTGCCAGCAGTTACTCAGGGACAGGGAATGAGCAGTTCTTC
abundance: NA; j_gene: TRBJ2-7; v_gene: TRBV6-2/TRBV6-3; d_gene: TRBD1; CDR3aa: CASSYRNTGEHEQYF; CDR3nt: TGTGCCAGCAGTTACAGAAATACAGGGGAACACGAGCAGTACTTC
abundance: NA; j_gene: TRBJ2-3; v_gene: TRBV5-4; d_gene: TRBD2; CDR3aa: CASSSRLAGGTDTQYF; CDR3nt: TGTGCCAGCAGCTCCCGACTAGCGGGGGGCACAGATACGCAGTATTTT
abundance: NA; j_gene: TRBJ2-3; v_gene: TRBV5-1; d_gene: NA; CDR3aa: CASSFSSSTDTQYF; CDR3nt: TGCGCCAGCAGCTTCAGTTCTAGCACAGATACGCAGTATTTT
abundance: once; j_gene: TRBJ1-2; v_gene: TRBV12-3/TRBV12-4; d_gene: NA; CDR3aa: CASSFGGTRGYTF; CDR3nt: TGTGCCAGCAGTTTCGGCGGGACCCGGGGCTACACCTTC
abundance: NA; j_gene: TRBJ2-7; v_gene: TRBV7-2; d_gene: TRBD2; CDR3aa: CASSPSTASGSYEQYF; CDR3nt: TGTGCCAGCAGCCCCTCTACCGCTAGCGGCTCCTACGAGCAGTACTTC
abundance: once; j_gene: TRBJ2-1; v_gene: TRBV6-5; d_gene: NA; CDR3aa: CASSYTQGGEQFF; CDR3nt: TGTGCCAGCAGTTACACACAGGGTGGTGAGCAGTTCTTC
abundance: NA; j_gene: TRBJ2-1; v_gene: TRBV14; d_gene: NA; CDR3aa: CASSQDSRGQFF; CDR3nt: TGTGCCAGCAGCCAAGATTCCCGGGGGCAGTTCTTC
abundance: NA; j_gene: TRBJ1-5; v_gene: TRBV7-9; d_gene: TRBD1; CDR3aa: CASSVGTGSLQPQHF; CDR3nt: TGTGCCAGCAGCGTCGGGACAGGGAGCCTTCAGCCCCAGCATTTT
abundance: NA; j_gene: TRBJ1-5; v_gene: TRBV6-5; d_gene: NA; CDR3aa: CASSRAGTNQPQHF; CDR3nt: TGTGCCAGCAGTCGTGCTGGGACTAATCAGCCCCAGCATTTT
abundance: NA; j_gene: TRBJ2-1; v_gene: TRBV5-5; d_gene: TRBD1; CDR3aa: CASSFWTGRLDEQFF; CDR3nt: TGTGCCAGCAGCTTCTGGACAGGGCGTTTAGATGAGCAGTTCTTC
abundance: NA; j_gene: TRBJ2-7; v_gene: TRBV7-2; d_gene: NA; CDR3aa: CASSLGQYNPYEQYF; CDR3nt: TGTGCCAGCAGCTTAGGGCAGTACAACCCCTACGAGCAGTACTTC
abundance: NA; j_gene: TRBJ1-2; v_gene: TRBV4-3; d_gene: NA; CDR3aa: CASSQTDSGYTF; CDR3nt: TGCGCCAGCAGCCAAACCGACAGCGGCTACACCTTC
abundance: NA; j_gene: TRBJ2-1; v_gene: TRBV7-3; d_gene: TRBD2; CDR3aa: CASSSQSGGAFEQFF; CDR3nt: TGTGCCAGCAGCTCCCAGAGCGGGGGGGCCTTTGAGCAGTTCTTC
abundance: NA; j_gene: TRBJ1-5; v_gene: TRBV30; d_gene: TRBD1; CDR3aa: CASGTGALYSNQPQHF; CDR3nt: TGTGCCTCCGGGACAGGGGCCTTATATAGCAATCAGCCCCAGCATTTT
abundance: NA; j_gene: TRBJ1-2; v_gene: TRBV28; d_gene: NA; CDR3aa: CASTDRFAPYGYTF; CDR3nt: TGTGCCAGCACTGACAGGTTCGCCCCCTATGGCTACACCTTC
abundance: NA; j_gene: TRBJ1-1; v_gene: TRBV13; d_gene: TRBD1; CDR3aa: CASSLRRTGEPEAFF; CDR3nt: TGTGCCAGCAGCTTACGCCGGACAGGGGAGCCTGAAGCTTTCTTT
abundance: NA; j_gene: TRBJ1-3; v_gene: TRBV7-9; d_gene: NA; CDR3aa: CASSTGGSGNTIYF; CDR3nt: TGTGCCAGCAGCACCGGGGGCTCTGGAAACACCATATATTTT
abundance: once; j_gene: TRBJ2-7; v_gene: TRBV2; d_gene: TRBD1; CDR3aa: CASRKTGTGIYEQYF; CDR3nt: TGTGCCAGCAGAAAGACCGGGACAGGGATCTACGAGCAGTACTTC
abundance: NA; j_gene: TRBJ1-2; v_gene: TRBV7-2; d_gene: TRBD1; CDR3aa: CASSLGGQPNYGYTF; CDR3nt: TGTGCCAGCAGCTTAGGGGGACAGCCTAACTATGGCTACACCTTC
abundance: NA; j_gene: TRBJ2-7; v_gene: TRBV10-3; d_gene: TRBD1; CDR3aa: CAISESGTGDYEQYF; CDR3nt: TGTGCCATCAGTGAGTCGGGGACAGGGGACTACGAGCAGTACTTC
abundance: NA; j_gene: TRBJ1-5; v_gene: TRBV12-5; d_gene: TRBD1; CDR3aa: CASGPGQGLNNQPQHF; CDR3nt: TGTGCTAGTGGTCCGGGACAGGGTCTGAACAATCAGCCCCAGCATTTT
abundance: NA; j_gene: TRBJ2-6; v_gene: TRBV7-8; d_gene: NA; CDR3aa: CASSLLGRSGANVLTF; CDR3nt: TGTGCCAGCAGCTTATTGGGGCGCTCTGGGGCCAACGTCCTGACTTTC
abundance: NA; j_gene: TRBJ2-2; v_gene: TRBV9; d_gene: TRBD1; CDR3aa: CASSTRGRTGGTGELFF; CDR3nt: TGTGCCAGCAGCACCCGGGGGAGGACAGGGGGCACCGGGGAGCTGTTTTTT
abundance: NA; j_gene: TRBJ2-3; v_gene: TRBV3-1/TRBV3-2; d_gene: TRBD1; CDR3aa: CASSQRTGGTDTQYF; CDR3nt: TGTGCCAGCAGCCAACGGACAGGGGGCACAGATACGCAGTATTTT
abundance: NA; j_gene: TRBJ2-5; v_gene: TRBV10-3; d_gene: TRBD2; CDR3aa: CAISEGSGGQETQYF; CDR3nt: TGTGCCATCAGTGAAGGTAGCGGGGGACAAGAGACCCAGTACTTC
abundance: NA; j_gene: TRBJ1-3; v_gene: TRBV5-1; d_gene: TRBD1; CDR3aa: CASSLEGATGNTIYF; CDR3nt: TGCGCCAGCAGCTTGGAGGGGGCCACGGGAAACACCATATATTTT
abundance: NA; j_gene: TRBJ2-3; v_gene: TRBV5-4; d_gene: TRBD1; CDR3aa: CASSRPRQGVGDTQYF; CDR3nt: TGTGCCAGCAGCCGACCCCGACAGGGGGTGGGAGATACGCAGTATTTT
abundance: NA; j_gene: TRBJ1-1; v_gene: TRBV19; d_gene: TRBD1; CDR3aa: CASSLTGGWTEAFF; CDR3nt: TGTGCCAGTAGTTTGACAGGGGGTTGGACTGAAGCTTTCTTT
abundance: NA; j_gene: TRBJ1-2; v_gene: TRBV18; d_gene: NA; CDR3aa: CASSPQANYGYTF; CDR3nt: TGTGCCAGCTCACCCCAGGCTAACTATGGCTACACCTTC
abundance: NA; j_gene: TRBJ1-6; v_gene: TRBV7-2; d_gene: NA; CDR3aa: CASSLPGSPLHF; CDR3nt: TGTGCCAGCAGCTTACCCGGTTCACCCCTCCACTTT
abundance: NA; j_gene: TRBJ2-3; v_gene: TRBV20-1; d_gene: NA; CDR3aa: CSARGRDTQYF; CDR3nt: TGCAGTGCTAGAGGTAGAGATACGCAGTATTTT
abundance: NA; j_gene: TRBJ1-1; v_gene: TRBV5-6; d_gene: NA; CDR3aa: CASSLGGPTEAFF; CDR3nt: TGTGCCAGCAGCTTGGGAGGGCCGACTGAAGCTTTCTTT
abundance: NA; j_gene: TRBJ2-7; v_gene: TRBV2; d_gene: TRBD1; CDR3aa: CASSVLGPNTGQGFYEQYF; CDR3nt: TGTGCCAGCAGTGTTTTAGGCCCTAATACGGGACAGGGGTTCTACGAGCAGTACTTC
abundance: NA; j_gene: TRBJ1-2; v_gene: TRBV25-1; d_gene: NA; CDR3aa: CASSEWGGDGYTF; CDR3nt: TGTGCCAGCAGTGAATGGGGAGGGGATGGCTACACCTTC
abundance: NA; j_gene: TRBJ2-7; v_gene: TRBV2; d_gene: NA; CDR3aa: CASNVGSSYEQYF; CDR3nt: TGTGCCAGCAATGTAGGGAGTAGCTACGAGCAGTACTTC
abundance: NA; j_gene: TRBJ2-7; v_gene: TRBV4-1; d_gene: TRBD1; CDR3aa: CASSQHPGQGAYEQYF; CDR3nt: TGCGCCAGCAGCCAACACCCGGGACAGGGGGCCTACGAGCAGTACTTC
abundance: few; j_gene: TRBJ1-2; v_gene: TRBV5-1; d_gene: NA; CDR3aa: CASTEGANYGYTF; CDR3nt: TGCGCCAGCACTGAGGGAGCTAACTATGGCTACACCTTC